This is a list of T cell receptor beta chains from one sample in a study of cytomegalovirus exposure and HLA in healthy donors. Assay used: immunoSEQ multiplex PCR; TCRdb lists only in-frame clones, some missing. The repertoire consists of around 250,000 clones, with 90% occurring once and the leading ten covering 0.35% to 0.4%. The sample taken for sequencing was PBMCs. The receptors were gathered from a woman between 18 and 29 years old in good health and CMV-seronegative. CDR3s include the opening cysteine and the closing phenylalanine or tryptophan. A D gene is named only where the DNA matches it firmly. Only part of the rows carry a size: once, few, many, or a class if the clone is expanded.

D: TRBD1
V: TRBV5-6
size: .
J: TRBJ2-3
CDR3: CASGLGRGTDTQYF
DNA: TGTGCCAGCGGCCTGGGCAGGGGGACAGATACGCAGTATTTT

D: .
V: TRBV11-1
size: .
J: TRBJ2-1
CDR3: CASKEGNEQFF
DNA: TGTGCCAGCAAGGAGGGCAATGAGCAGTTCTTC

D: .
V: TRBV7-9
size: few
J: TRBJ2-7
CDR3: CASSSDLGEQYF
DNA: TGTGCCAGCAGCTCCGACCTAGGCGAGCAGTACTTC

D: .
V: TRBV6-5
size: .
J: TRBJ2-7
CDR3: CASKKSGEGYEQYF
DNA: TGTGCCAGCAAAAAGTCAGGCGAAGGCTACGAGCAGTACTTC

D: .
V: TRBV7-9
size: few
J: TRBJ1-4
CDR3: CASSLEVNRATEKLFF
DNA: TGTGCCAGCAGCTTAGAAGTAAACAGGGCGACCGAAAAACTGTTTTTT

D: TRBD1
V: TRBV5-1
size: .
J: TRBJ2-1
CDR3: CASSQGTGFDYNEQFF
DNA: TGCGCCAGCAGCCAAGGGACAGGGTTTGACTACAATGAGCAGTTCTTC

D: .
V: TRBV18
size: .
J: TRBJ1-3
CDR3: CASSPLRGSGNTIYF
DNA: TGTGCCAGCTCACCACTCAGGGGTTCTGGAAACACCATATATTTT

D: .
V: TRBV5-1
size: .
J: TRBJ2-3
CDR3: CASSSPTRDMLTDTQYF
DNA: TGCGCCAGCAGCTCCCCAACCCGGGATATGCTAACAGATACGCAGTATTTT

D: .
V: TRBV27
size: few
J: TRBJ1-6
CDR3: CASSFGGLNSPLHF
DNA: TGTGCCAGCAGTTTCGGTGGTTTGAATTCACCCCTCCACTTT

D: TRBD1
V: TRBV13
size: .
J: TRBJ1-2
CDR3: CASSPRQGPNYGYTF
DNA: TGTGCCAGCAGCCCCCGACAGGGCCCCAACTATGGCTACACCTTC

D: .
V: TRBV4-3
size: .
J: TRBJ2-2
CDR3: CASSQGEYGELFF
DNA: TGCGCCAGCAGCCAAGGGGAGTACGGGGAGCTGTTTTTT

D: .
V: TRBV11-2
size: .
J: TRBJ1-2
CDR3: CASIPSRDSSGYTF
DNA: TGTGCCAGCATCCCATCAAGGGACTCTAGTGGCTACACCTTC

D: TRBD2
V: TRBV14
size: .
J: TRBJ2-2
CDR3: CASSQEVGRDTGELFF
DNA: TGTGCCAGCAGCCAAGAGGTGGGGAGGGACACCGGGGAGCTGTTTTTT

D: TRBD1
V: TRBV4-1
size: .
J: TRBJ2-1
CDR3: CASSQGNRGIYNEQFF
DNA: TGCGCCAGCAGCCAAGGGAACAGGGGAATTTACAATGAGCAGTTCTTC

D: .
V: TRBV6-6
size: .
J: TRBJ2-2
CDR3: CASSRWGVTGELFF
DNA: TGTGCCAGCAGCCGCTGGGGGGTCACCGGGGAGCTGTTTTTT

D: .
V: TRBV5-1
size: few
J: TRBJ2-7
CDR3: CASSPKDSEQYF
DNA: TGCGCCAGCAGCCCGAAGGACAGCGAGCAGTACTTC

D: TRBD2
V: TRBV5-1
size: .
J: TRBJ2-4
CDR3: CASSSPPGGTTFAGKNIQYF
DNA: TGCGCCAGCAGCTCCCCTCCGGGGGGTACAACTTTCGCAGGCAAAAACATTCAGTACTTC

D: TRBD2
V: TRBV9
size: .
J: TRBJ2-1
CDR3: CASSVQSGGAAGEQFF
DNA: TGTGCCAGCAGCGTACAGAGCGGGGGGGCCGCTGGTGAGCAGTTCTTC

D: .
V: TRBV14
size: .
J: TRBJ2-7
CDR3: CASSRAPSHSYEQYF
DNA: TGTGCCAGCAGCCGAGCCCCTTCGCACTCCTACGAGCAGTACTTC

D: TRBD1
V: TRBV10-1
size: .
J: TRBJ1-1
CDR3: CASSDPGTENTEAFF
DNA: TGCGCCAGCAGTGACCCTGGGACAGAGAACACTGAAGCTTTCTTT

D: .
V: TRBV10-3
size: .
J: TRBJ1-4
CDR3: CAISESGEVKLFF
DNA: TGTGCCATCAGTGAGTCGGGGGAGGTAAAACTGTTTTTT

D: .
V: TRBV27
size: .
J: TRBJ1-5
CDR3: CASSLSEGNQPQHF
DNA: TGTGCCAGCAGTTTATCTGAGGGCAATCAGCCCCAGCATTTT

D: .
V: TRBV27
size: .
J: TRBJ1-5
CDR3: CASSPSYIEPQHF
DNA: TGTGCCAGCAGTCCCTCCTATATAGAGCCCCAGCATTTT

D: .
V: TRBV9
size: .
J: TRBJ1-3
CDR3: CASSGGTNSGNTIYF
DNA: TGTGCCAGCAGCGGGGGGACTAACTCTGGAAACACCATATATTTT

D: TRBD2
V: TRBV6-6
size: .
J: TRBJ2-7
CDR3: CASSNLAGGAYEQYF
DNA: TGTGCCAGCAGTAACCTAGCGGGGGGAGCCTACGAGCAGTACTTC

D: .
V: TRBV27
size: .
J: TRBJ1-1
CDR3: CASSLGQNTEAFF
DNA: TGTGCCAGCAGTTTAGGGCAGAACACTGAAGCTTTCTTT

D: .
V: TRBV19
size: .
J: TRBJ1-5
CDR3: CASSEYRVGGQPQHF
DNA: TGTGCCAGTAGTGAATACAGGGTAGGCGGTCAGCCCCAGCATTTT

D: .
V: TRBV11-2
size: .
J: TRBJ1-4
CDR3: CASSSLGHPGGEKLFF
DNA: TGTGCCAGCAGCTCCCTGGGTCACCCGGGCGGGGAAAAACTGTTTTTT

D: TRBD2
V: TRBV5-6
size: once
J: TRBJ2-5
CDR3: CASSTGTSVRETQYF
DNA: TGTGCCAGCAGCACCGGGACTAGCGTCAGGGAGACCCAGTACTTC

D: TRBD2
V: TRBV6-1
size: once
J: TRBJ2-3
CDR3: CASSEAELADNTQYF
DNA: TGTGCCAGCAGTGAAGCGGAACTAGCGGATAATACGCAGTATTTT

D: TRBD1
V: TRBV28
size: .
J: TRBJ2-2
CDR3: CASSFPGQGGTGELFF
DNA: TGTGCCAGCAGTTTCCCGGGACAGGGGGGAACCGGGGAGCTGTTTTTT

D: TRBD1
V: TRBV28
size: .
J: TRBJ1-5
CDR3: CASSLPGGVQPQHF
DNA: TGTGCCAGCAGTTTACCAGGGGGCGTTCAGCCCCAGCATTTT

D: TRBD1
V: TRBV30
size: .
J: TRBJ2-7
CDR3: CAWSVLGTGVSYEQYF
DNA: TGTGCCTGGAGTGTATTGGGGACAGGGGTCTCCTACGAGCAGTACTTC

D: .
V: TRBV6-5
size: .
J: TRBJ1-2
CDR3: CASSYDPSAYGYTF
DNA: TGTGCCAGCAGTTACGATCCCAGCGCCTATGGCTACACCTTC

D: TRBD2
V: TRBV30
size: .
J: TRBJ2-1
CDR3: CAWSGRRGGNNEQFF
DNA: TGTGCCTGGAGTGGCCGGCGGGGGGGAAACAATGAGCAGTTCTTC

D: TRBD1
V: TRBV5-5
size: .
J: TRBJ1-2
CDR3: CASSWDSYGYTF
DNA: TGTGCCAGCAGCTGGGACAGCTATGGCTACACCTTC

D: .
V: TRBV7-9
size: .
J: TRBJ2-2
CDR3: CASSKIEFTGELFF
DNA: TGTGCCAGCAGCAAAATCGAGTTTACTGGGGAGCTGTTTTTT

D: TRBD2
V: TRBV9
size: .
J: TRBJ2-3
CDR3: CASSVVTSGTDTQYF
DNA: TGTGCCAGCAGCGTGGTGACTAGCGGGACAGATACGCAGTATTTT

D: .
V: TRBV7-2
size: .
J: TRBJ1-5
CDR3: CASSFGGNQPQHF
DNA: TGTGCCAGCAGCTTTGGCGGGAATCAGCCCCAGCATTTT

D: TRBD1
V: TRBV2
size: once
J: TRBJ1-5
CDR3: CASSDHPGGDSENTISNQPQHF
DNA: TGTGCCAGCAGTGATCACCCGGGGGGGGACAGCGAGAATACAATTAGCAATCAGCCCCAGCATTTT

D: .
V: TRBV4-3
size: .
J: TRBJ1-3
CDR3: CASSQAWTAGNTIYF
DNA: TGCGCCAGCAGCCAAGCCTGGACAGCTGGAAACACCATATATTTT

D: TRBD2
V: TRBV10-2
size: .
J: TRBJ2-5
CDR3: CASSASLTSGGEQETQYF
DNA: TGCGCCAGCAGTGCGTCACTAACTAGCGGGGGGGAACAAGAGACCCAGTACTTC

D: .
V: TRBV2
size: .
J: TRBJ2-3
CDR3: CASITATDTQYF
DNA: TGTGCCAGCATTACAGCCACAGATACGCAGTATTTT

D: TRBD2
V: TRBV6-5
size: once
J: TRBJ2-5
CDR3: CASRDLTSLQTQYF
DNA: TGTGCCAGCAGAGATTTGACTAGCTTGCAGACCCAGTACTTC

D: TRBD1
V: TRBV28
size: .
J: TRBJ1-3
CDR3: CASSLDRAGNTIYF
DNA: TGTGCCAGCAGTTTGGACAGGGCAGGAAACACCATATATTTT

D: .
V: TRBV28
size: .
J: TRBJ1-1
CDR3: CASSFGNRGTEAFF
DNA: TGTGCCAGCAGTTTCGGGAACCGGGGTACTGAAGCTTTCTTT

D: .
V: TRBV28
size: .
J: TRBJ2-1
CDR3: CASTAGTQYNEQFF
DNA: TGTGCCAGCACCGCCGGGACACAGTACAATGAGCAGTTCTTC

D: TRBD1
V: TRBV6-5
size: .
J: TRBJ1-4
CDR3: CASSYTGQGRDEKLFF
DNA: TGTGCCAGCAGTTACACCGGACAGGGGAGAGATGAAAAACTGTTTTTT

D: TRBD1
V: TRBV5-6
size: .
J: TRBJ1-2
CDR3: CASSFVPGQGNYGYTF
DNA: TGTGCCAGCAGCTTTGTCCCGGGACAGGGGAACTATGGCTACACCTTC

D: .
V: TRBV7-9
size: .
J: TRBJ2-1
CDR3: CASRDSGDEQFF
DNA: TGTGCCAGCAGGGACTCCGGAGATGAGCAGTTCTTC

D: .
V: TRBV10-3
size: .
J: TRBJ1-5
CDR3: CAISGQVEQPQHF
DNA: TGTGCCATCAGTGGACAGGTGGAACAGCCCCAGCATTTT

D: TRBD1
V: TRBV4-1
size: few
J: TRBJ1-1
CDR3: CASSLGYRDRNTEAFF
DNA: TGCGCCAGCAGCCTCGGGTACCGGGACAGAAACACTGAAGCTTTCTTT

D: TRBD1
V: TRBV29-1
size: .
J: TRBJ2-7
CDR3: CSVAGQDSYEQYF
DNA: TGCAGCGTTGCTGGACAGGACTCCTACGAGCAGTACTTC

D: TRBD2
V: TRBV11-3
size: .
J: TRBJ2-4
CDR3: CASSHGLAGAETKNIQYF
DNA: TGTGCCAGCAGCCACGGACTAGCGGGGGCGGAAACCAAAAACATTCAGTACTTC

D: .
V: TRBV4-2
size: .
J: TRBJ2-1
CDR3: CASSRYWEGGAGNEQFF
DNA: TGTGCCAGCAGCCGATACTGGGAGGGGGGGGCTGGCAATGAGCAGTTCTTC

D: TRBD1
V: TRBV11-3
size: .
J: TRBJ2-2
CDR3: CASSPGWDSATGELFF
DNA: TGTGCCAGCAGCCCAGGCTGGGACAGTGCCACCGGGGAGCTGTTTTTT

D: .
V: TRBV30
size: few
J: TRBJ2-2
CDR3: CASQRVTGELFF
DNA: TGTGCCTCGCAACGGGTCACCGGGGAGCTGTTTTTT